This TCR beta chain was identified in a study of T-cell reconstitution after alpha-beta-depleted transplantation in children. This clonotype was counted many times. The CDR3 loop spans 15 amino acids. Unmatched junction bases numbered 6, after V lost 2 bases and J lost 6 bases. Construction of the TCRbeta library involved unique molecular identifiers. TCRdb reprocessed the PCR reads with MiXCR, giving one entry per CDR3 protein. The table records fewer than 120,000 distinct CDR3 sequences, approximately 10% of them present only once. This TCR was recovered from a human donor who donated a stem cell graft to a child with acute lymphoblastic leukemia. Source: PBMCs from the stem cell graft donor, taken from the stem cell graft. V gene TRBV12-3 or TRBV12-4 combines with J gene TRBJ1-4; the match to TRBD1 covers 7 bases. The CDR3: CASSLYLDRDEKLFF. CDR3 nucleotide sequence: TGTGCCAGCAGTTTATATCTCGACAGGGATGAAAAACTGTTTTTT.